Sequencing of this T cell receptor beta chain was carried out in a study of T cell responses to AZD1222 COVID-19 vaccine. The CDR3 length is 15 residues. The germline gives CDR1 SGHKS, CDR2 YYEKEE (reference sequence). Between the trimmed V and J ends, which lost 7 bases and 3 bases, there was a span of 19 bases. Worth noting for this clone: No antigen is known for it.

Libraries were prepared by immunoSEQ multiplex PCR; TCRdb keeps only in-frame clonotypes and omits some of them. The sample has approximately 140,000 clones; 75% to 95% are singletons. Overall study findings and caveats: The study found vaccine-associated CD4 TCRs spanning spike, dominant at 160-218 and 743-854. Repertoire collection took place solely once the T cell response had peaked. It should be noted that donors were predominantly white British and more often female, and clonal diversity was possibly underestimated.

This receptor was taken from an adult who received the AZD1222 COVID-19 vaccine. Sequences were derived from peripheral blood, sampled 28 days after the second AZD1222 dose. The J gene is TRBJ1-1, the V gene TRBV5-5, with TRBD1 as a possible D gene (6 bases). The chain's CDR3 is CASSNRAKGDTEAFF. As DNA, the CDR3 is TGTGCCAGCTCGAACAGGGCCAAAGGGGACACTGAAGCTTTCTTT.